The T cell receptor beta chain under discussion was sequenced for a study of cytomegalovirus exposure and HLA in healthy donors. Study-level information: Genotyping showed roughly 77% of over 350 donors falling in the Caucasian-associated ancestry cluster. Study results and caveats: The study labeled 170 or so TCR beta chains cytomegalovirus-associated. A later analysis showed TCR association rates differing by HLA locus, peaking at DRB1 and lowest at HLA-C.

A multiplex PCR was run with 60 Vbeta primers and 13 Jbeta primers. Clones were sequenced by immunoSEQ multiplex PCR, and TCRdb holds only the in-frame ones, with some missing. The sample carries some 130,000 clones, around two thirds recorded once. The CDR3 is made up of 14 amino acids. The germline CDR1 and CDR2 sequences are WNHNN and SYGVQD (reference sequence). V lost 3 bases to trimming and J lost 0 bases, with 7 bases between them. On this clone itself: As yet, its antigen is unknown.

Source material: PBMCs. This TCR was recovered from a woman aged 60-70 years in good health and CMV-seropositive. The gene calls are TRBV10-1 and TRBJ2-3; D is unresolved. The CDR3 region is CASSESTSTDTQYF. The CDR3 DNA sequence: TGCGCCAGCAGTGAAAGCACTAGCACAGATACGCAGTATTTT.